This TCR beta chain emerged from a study of T cell responses to AZD1222 COVID-19 vaccine. Study-level findings and limits: Donors were chiefly white British, with a greater number of females, and clonal diversity was perhaps underestimated. Unmutated regions of variants are reportedly targeted by nearly half of spike-specific TCRs.

Clones were read by immunoSEQ multiplex PCR, and TCRdb kept only the in-frame ones, dropping some. This repertoire shows some 130,000 clones, about nine tenths found once; its top ten account for roughly 0.98%. On this clone itself: Its antigen is not known.

Both about-4-week and about-12-week second-dose recipients were combined. This CDR3 region has 14 residues. The V gene's germline CDR1 is SEHNR and CDR2 FQNEAQ (reference sequence). V lost 1 base and J lost 10, with 11 bases in between. This TCR was sampled from an adult who received the AZD1222 COVID-19 vaccine. Material: peripheral blood, obtained 28 days after the second AZD1222 dose. The chain carries TRBV7-9 and TRBJ1-6; D remains unclear. CDR3 loop: CASSLELDGSPLHF. As DNA, the CDR3 is TGTGCCAGCAGCTTAGAATTGGACGGGTCACCCCTCCACTTT.